What follows are 18 T cell receptor beta chains derived from one specimen sequenced in a study of blood T cell repertoires in COVID-19. Only in-frame clones appear in the TCRdb table, and some are missing; sequencing was by immunoSEQ multiplex PCR. Of some 260,000 clones listed, around 88% are singletons. Sequenced input: PBMCs or T cells enriched from blood (not recorded which). The receptors derive from a man aged 35-49 years who had recovered from COVID-19.

This clone showed up just a few times. The gene calls are TRBV12-3 or TRBV12-4 and TRBJ2-2; D call uncertain. V lost 7 bases and J 5 bases, leaving 8 bases between the germline ends. The CDR3 extends over 12 amino acids. CDR3 nucleotide sequence: TGTGCCAGCAATAATTATACCGGGGAGCTGTTTTTT. Translating gives CASNNYTGELFF.

The J gene is TRBJ1-2, the V gene TRBV25-1; tentative D call: TRBD1 (6 bases). Germline loops: CDR1 MGHDK, CDR2 SYGVNS. V gave up 4 bases and J gave up 4 bases, with 13 bases separating them. The CDR3 is made up of 14 amino acids. The CDR3 sequence is CASSGGGLSYGYTF. CDR3 bases: TGTGCCAGCAGTGGCGGGGGGCTAAGCTATGGCTACACCTTC.

The chain links TRBV10-3 to TRBJ2-7; 9 bases map to TRBD2. From germline, CDR1 is ENHRY and CDR2 SYGVKD. The CDR3 covers 14 residues. V shed 7 bases and J 3 bases; nucleotides not matched to a gene: 7. CDR3: CAITPGSGSYEQYF. DNA for the CDR3: TGTGCCATCACCCCAGGTAGCGGGAGCTACGAGCAGTACTTC.

On this clone: The junction and the germline gene differ at one end; a read error may be behind it. The chain is built from TRBV3-1 (or the pseudogene TRBV3-2) and TRBJ1-5; D might be TRBD1 (5 bases). This CDR3 spans 16 amino acids. Germline V CDR1 and CDR2: LGHDT, YNNKEL (reference sequence). The CDR3 DNA reads as TGTGCCAGCAGCCAAGATAGGGCGGGGGGGAATCGGCCCCAGCATTTT. Translated, it gives CASSQDRAGGNRPQHF.

The rearrangement joins TRBV7-9 to TRBJ2-1; 11 bases are a match to TRBD2. V gave up 5 bases and J gave up 4 bases; unmatched junction bases: 7. Germline values: CDR1 SEHNR, CDR2 FQNEAQ (reference sequence). The CDR3 is 16 residues long. CDR3 in amino acids: CASSRRGLAEYNEQFF. The CDR3 DNA follows: TGTGCCAGCAGCCGCCGGGGACTAGCGGAATACAATGAGCAGTTCTTC. Variable domain in full (rest from reference TRBV7-9 and TRBJ2-1): DTGVSQNPRHKITKRGQNVTFRCDPISEHNRLYWYRQTLGQGPEFLTYFQNEAQLEKSRLLSDRFSAERPKGSFSTLEIQRTEQGDSAMYLCASSRRGLAEYNEQFFGPGTRLTVL.

This clone has just one count. The gene calls are TRBV7-3 and TRBJ1-1; D remains ambiguous. In germline, CDR1 is SGHTA, CDR2 FQGTGA. V lost 6 bases to trimming and J lost 0 bases, with 14 bases between them. The CDR3 covers 15 residues. This CDR3 reads CASSFYGGMNTEAFF. The CDR3 DNA reads TGTGCCAGCAGTTTCTACGGAGGGATGAACACTGAAGCTTTCTTT.

The chain employs TRBV12-3 or TRBV12-4 and TRBJ1-2; D gene uncertain. The CDR3 is made up of 12 amino acids. V dropped 8 bases and J dropped 7 bases, with 14 bases sitting between them. The CDR3 DNA reads as TGTGCCAGCTCTGCAGGCATAAGTGGCTACACCTTC. It yields the protein CASSAGISGYTF.

The chain is built from TRBV12-5 and TRBJ1-4; a possible D gene is TRBD1 (5 bases). The CDR3 sequence is 14 residues long. In germline, CDR1 is LGHNT, CDR2 FRNRAP. The V end lost 5 bases, the J end lost 1 base, and 8 bases lay between the germline ends. The CDR3 reads CASGRGGTNEKLFF. The DNA of the CDR3 is TGTGCTAGTGGTAGGGGTGGAACTAATGAAAAACTGTTTTTT. The full variable domain, rest sourced from reference TRBV12-5 and TRBJ1-4, is DARVTQTPRHKVTEMGQEVTMRCQPILGHNTVFWYRQTMMQGLELLAYFRNRAPLDDSGMPKDRFSAEMPDATLATLKIQPSEPRDSAVYFCASGRGGTNEKLFFGSGTQLSVL.

This clone was seen a few times. The rearrangement uses TRBV7-3 and TRBJ2-7; the match to TRBD2 covers 11 bases. This CDR3 is 14 amino acids long. Germline values: CDR1 SGHTA, CDR2 FQGTGA. With 5 bases clipped from V and 1 base from J, the junction kept 1 base outside the gene matches. This CDR3 reads CASSRLAGSYEQYF. The CDR3 DNA follows: TGTGCCAGCAGCCGACTAGCGGGATCCTACGAGCAGTACTTC.

The chain links TRBV9 to TRBJ1-1; no definite D call. Germline CDR1 and CDR2: SGDLS and YYNGEE. Between the trimmed V and J ends, which lost 3 bases and 1 base, there was a span of 7 bases. This CDR3 has 13 amino acids. The CDR3 spells CASSGTQNTEAFF. CDR3 DNA sequence: TGTGCCAGCAGCGGGACTCAGAACACTGAAGCTTTCTTT.

V usage is TRBV5-6 and J usage is TRBJ2-5; TRBD1 agrees at 9 bases. The CDR3 consists of 13 residues. Germline CDR1 and CDR2: SGHDT and YYEEEE. Losses at the gene ends were 5 bases for V and 4 bases for J; bases not matched to a gene: 3. CDR3 protein: CASRRTGVETQYF. The CDR3 DNA reads TGTGCCAGCAGGCGGACAGGGGTAGAGACCCAGTACTTC.

A word on this clone: Other DNA sequences from this sample encode an identical CDR3 as well. The chain has TRBV19 and TRBJ2-4, with TRBD1 as a possible D gene (5 bases). V gave up 4 bases and J gave up 2 bases, with 9 bases separating them. CDR3 length: 14 amino acids. The germline V gene encodes CDR1 LNHDA and CDR2 SQIVND (reference sequence). CDR3 amino acids: CASSNQGTKNIQYF. The DNA for the CDR3 is TGTGCCAGTAGTAACCAGGGTACCAAAAACATTCAGTACTTC.

The rearrangement uses TRBV28 and TRBJ1-5; maybe TRBD1 (6 bases). From germline, CDR1 is MDHEN and CDR2 SYDVKM. The CDR3 runs to 15 residues. V was pared by 1 base and J by 4 bases, with 11 bases between. CDR3: CASSLSSQGNQPQHF. The CDR3 nucleotides read TGTGCCAGCAGTTTATCCTCACAGGGAAATCAGCCCCAGCATTTT.

The V call is TRBV4-1, the J call TRBJ2-2, with 7 bases matching TRBD2. CDR1 MGHRA and CDR2 YSYEKL come from the germline V gene. CDR3 size: 14 residues. The trim removed 3 bases at V and 8 bases at J, leaving 6 bases unmatched. CDR3 nucleotide sequence: TGCGCCAGCAGCCACCCGGGAGGTACGGGGGAGCTGTTTTTT. This encodes CASSHPGGTGELFF.

The V and J genes are TRBV6-2 or TRBV6-3 and TRBJ2-5, with D uncertain. Trimming removed 4 bases at V and 2 bases at J, with 2 bases between. Germline V gives CDR1 MNHEY, CDR2 SVGEGT. CDR3 size: 11 residues. This CDR3 is CASSSQETQYF. The CDR3 DNA follows: TGTGCCAGCAGTTCACAAGAGACCCAGTACTTC.

The gene calls are TRBV28 and TRBJ2-3; TRBD1 is a possible D gene (5 bases). V lost 10 bases and J lost 5, with 16 bases in between. This CDR3 contains 13 residues. In germline, CDR1 is MDHEN, CDR2 SYDVKM. The CDR3 reads CATSLPGKDTQYF. CDR3 coding DNA: TGTGCCACCTCCCTTCCAGGGAAAGATACGCAGTATTTT.

This sequence joins TRBV30 and TRBJ1-1; TRBD1 matches 7 bases. V lost 2 bases to trimming and J lost 0 bases; unmatched junction nucleotides: 18. The CDR3 runs 19 residues. The V gene's germline CDR1 is GTSNPN and CDR2 SVGIG (reference sequence). The chain's CDR3 is CAWSFRRGRVFVLNTEAFF. The DNA of the CDR3 is TGTGCCTGGAGTTTTAGGAGGGGGCGGGTGTTCGTGTTGAACACTGAAGCTTTCTTT.

This sequence joins TRBV3-1 (or the pseudogene TRBV3-2) and TRBJ1-4; TRBD1 aligns across 7 bases. Germline lookup yields CDR1 LGHDT and CDR2 YNNKEL (reference sequence). V lost 0 bases, J lost 6 bases, and 10 bases stayed unmatched. This CDR3 is built from 17 residues. The CDR3, as DNA: TGTGCCAGCAGCCAAGAACGACTGACAGGGCGGGATGAAAAACTGTTTTTT. Translating gives CASSQERLTGRDEKLFF.